This TCR beta chain came from a study of identical twins. Addition of a universal primer site occurred through template switching, and cDNA carried unique molecular identifiers. TCRdb called the 5' RACE reads again in MiXCR, with one record for every CDR3 protein. The table has some 190,000 distinct CDR3 sequences, roughly 15% seen once. This clonotype was detected a few times. Trimming cost V 8 bases and J 0 bases, with 14 bases left between them. This CDR3 contains 14 residues. Germline V gene data show CDR1 as MNHEY and CDR2 as SMNVEV (reference sequence). The data also belong to a second study, concerning T cells expressing NK-cell markers.

This receptor was taken from a young woman in good health. Input material: CD8+ T cells sorted from blood. The J gene is TRBJ2-7, the V gene TRBV27, with D perhaps TRBD1 (5 bases). CDR3 in DNA: TGTGCCAGCTCTTCCAGGGCTTTCTCCTACGAGCAGTACTTC. It encodes CASSSRAFSYEQYF.